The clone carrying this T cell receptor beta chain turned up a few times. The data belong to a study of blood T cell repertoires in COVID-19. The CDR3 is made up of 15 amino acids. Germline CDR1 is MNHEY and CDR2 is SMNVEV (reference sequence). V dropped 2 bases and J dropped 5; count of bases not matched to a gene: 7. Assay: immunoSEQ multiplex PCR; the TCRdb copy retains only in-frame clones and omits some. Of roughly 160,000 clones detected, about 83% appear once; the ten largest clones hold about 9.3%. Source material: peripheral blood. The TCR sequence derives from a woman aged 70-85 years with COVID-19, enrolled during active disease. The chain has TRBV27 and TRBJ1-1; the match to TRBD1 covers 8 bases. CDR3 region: CASSLGPGGKTEAFF. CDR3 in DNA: TGTGCCAGCAGTTTAGGTCCAGGGGGCAAGACTGAAGCTTTCTTT.